A single sample is the source of the 20 T cell receptor beta chains below, sequenced in a study of control samples from healthy donors and cancer patients (TCRdb year 2020). Libraries were prepared through the immunoSEQ multiplex PCR assay. TCRdb re-hosts the immuneACCESS table, in-frame sequences only. Its copies lack some clones; in the studies checked, an unresolved V gene accounts for under half of them, and the cause for the rest is not known. The sample contains 130,000 to 150,000 clones, 75% to 90% of them found a single time. Of the sample, about 9% falls within the top ten clones. Sequenced sample: blood. The receptor source for this set is a young woman in good health.

This chain joins TRBV3-1 (or the pseudogene TRBV3-2) and TRBJ2-7; D not certain. The germline V and J ends were trimmed by 4 bases and 2 bases, with 15 bases remaining between them. This CDR3 is built from 15 residues. Germline V lookup: CDR1 LGHDT, CDR2 YNNKEL (reference sequence). The chain's CDR3 is CASSPQGGPAYEQYF. The CDR3 DNA reads TGTGCCAGCAGCCCGCAAGGTGGCCCGGCCTACGAGCAGTACTTC.

This chain uses TRBV15 with TRBJ2-3; 15 bases align to TRBD2. In germline, CDR1 is LNHNV, CDR2 YYDKDF (reference sequence). The J segment lost 2 bases and the V segment lost 3 bases, leaving 3 bases of the junction unmatched. This CDR3 spans 17 amino acids. CDR3 residues: CATSSGLAGGFTDTQYF. Written as DNA, the CDR3 is TGTGCCACCAGCAGTGGACTAGCGGGAGGGTTCACAGATACGCAGTATTTT.

The rearrangement joins TRBV6-5 to TRBJ1-5; the D is unclear. V dropped 6 bases and J dropped 2 bases, with 11 bases sitting between them. Germline values: CDR1 MNHEY, CDR2 SVGAGI. There are 14 residues in the CDR3. Here the CDR3 reads CASSTARRNQPQHF. The CDR3 nucleotides are TGTGCCAGCAGCACAGCTCGGCGCAATCAGCCCCAGCATTTT.

V usage is TRBV12-3 or TRBV12-4 and J usage is TRBJ2-7; no firm D call. Trimming removed 4 bases at V and 5 bases at J, with 6 bases between. The CDR3 covers 11 residues. CDR3 residues: CASSSWDEQYF. Written as DNA, the CDR3 is TGTGCCAGCAGTTCTTGGGACGAGCAGTACTTC.

The chain uses TRBV15 and TRBJ1-1, with 8 bases matching TRBD1. CDR1 and CDR2 from the germline V gene are LNHNV and YYDKDF (reference sequence). The V segment lost 3 bases and the J segment 4 bases; nucleotides outside the gene matches: 1. The CDR3 consists of 13 residues. The CDR3: CATSRGQVTEAFF. The CDR3 DNA reads as TGTGCCACCAGCAGGGGACAGGTCACTGAAGCTTTCTTT.

The rearrangement links TRBV30 to TRBJ1-1; D is perhaps TRBD1 (5 bases). In germline, CDR1 is GTSNPN, CDR2 SVGIG (reference sequence). V was cut by 3 bases and J by 0 bases, with 11 bases left in between. CDR3 length equals 14 residues. The CDR3 nucleotides are TGTGCCTGGAGCGACCGGGACGTGAACACTGAAGCTTTCTTT. Residues: CAWSDRDVNTEAFF.

The rearrangement uses TRBV7-9 and TRBJ2-7; TRBD1 aligns across 7 bases. Germline CDR1 SEHNR, CDR2 FQNEAQ (reference sequence). The CDR3 has 14 amino acids. The junction had 9 bases not matched to a gene; V was cut back by 4 bases and J by 6 bases. The CDR3 reads CASSSSRTGLEQYF. The CDR3 nucleotides are TGTGCCAGCAGCTCTTCTCGGACAGGCCTCGAGCAGTACTTC.

The chain employs TRBV7-8 and TRBJ2-4, with 16 nucleotides matching TRBD2. This CDR3 is 20 amino acids long. V was pared by 0 bases and J by 7 bases, with 12 bases of the junction left unmatched. Germline-derived CDR1 and CDR2 are SGHVS and FQNEAQ. CDR3 sequence: CASSLAWGLAGGPVVNIQYF. The CDR3 nucleotides are TGTGCCAGCAGCTTAGCATGGGGACTAGCGGGAGGGCCCGTAGTGAACATTCAGTACTTC.

CDR3 region: CASSDRDTQYF. CDR3 nucleotide sequence: TGTGCCAGTAGCGACAGGGATACGCAGTATTTT. This chain connects TRBV19 to TRBJ2-3; D is perhaps TRBD1 (6 bases). Germline V CDR1 and CDR2: LNHDA, SQIVND (reference sequence). CDR3 length equals 11 residues. Trimming took off 6 bases at V and 6 bases at J, with 7 bases between the two ends. The entire variable domain, with the rest obtained from reference TRBV19 and TRBJ2-3, is as follows: DGGITQSPKYLFRKEGQNVTLSCEQNLNHDAMYWYRQDPGQGLRLIYYSQIVNDFQKGDIAEGYSVSREKKESFPLTVTSAQKNPTAFYLCASSDRDTQYFGPGTRLTVL.

The chain recombines TRBV5-1 with TRBJ1-2; possible D gene TRBD1, 5 bases. The CDR3 contains 15 residues. CDR1 and CDR2 (germline): SGHRS, YFSETQ. V was trimmed by 5 bases and J by 0 bases, leaving 14 bases between them. CDR3 sequence (DNA): TGCGCCAGCAGGTCAATGACAGAAGCTAACTATGGCTACACCTTC. Translated: CASRSMTEANYGYTF.

The rearrangement uses TRBV28 and TRBJ1-2; no clear D. Germline V gene data show CDR1 as MDHEN and CDR2 as SYDVKM. V lost 3 bases and J lost 4, with 12 bases in between. The CDR3 is 14 amino acids. The CDR3 reads CASSLGAEPYGYTF. The CDR3 region has the DNA TGTGCCAGCAGTTTGGGTGCTGAGCCCTATGGCTACACCTTC.

The rearrangement links TRBV28 to TRBJ2-1, with 12 bases fitting TRBD2. Germline V gene data show CDR1 as MDHEN and CDR2 as SYDVKM. The CDR3 has 15 residues. V trimming: 6 bases; J trimming: 7 bases; junction bases outside the gene matches: 7. The CDR3 region has the DNA TGTGCCAGCAGCCTCTGGACTAGCGGGAAAAATGAGCAGTTCTTC. Its protein is CASSLWTSGKNEQFF.

The chain joins TRBV7-2 to TRBJ1-5, with D perhaps matching TRBD1 (5 bases). V lost 2 bases and J 6 bases, leaving 8 bases between the germline ends. The CDR3 contains 13 residues. The germline CDR1 and CDR2 sequences are SGHTA and FQGNSA. The CDR3 DNA follows: TGTGCCAGCAGCTTATATGGGGGTCAGCCCCAGCATTTT. The encoded protein is CASSLYGGQPQHF.

On this clone itself: The identical CDR3 is also encoded by other nucleotide sequences in the sample. This chain links TRBV5-1 with TRBJ2-7; 11 nucleotides agree with TRBD2. V shed 4 bases and J 3 bases; nucleotides not matched to a gene: 3. This CDR3 comprises 14 residues. Germline V CDR1 and CDR2: SGHRS, YFSETQ. CDR3 nucleotides: TGCGCCAGCAGCCCCACTAGCGGGAGCTACGAGCAGTACTTC. It is translated as CASSPTSGSYEQYF.

This clone has more than one count but fewer than ten. The gene calls are TRBV20-1 and TRBJ2-7, with 8 bases identical to TRBD1. Germline V CDR1 and CDR2: DFQATT, SNEGSKA (reference sequence). Losses at the gene ends were 3 bases for V and 1 base for J; bases not matched to a gene: 5. The CDR3 is 14 residues long. The CDR3 is CSASQRDRSYEQYF. CDR3 in DNA: TGCAGTGCTAGTCAACGGGACAGGTCCTACGAGCAGTACTTC.

The rearrangement links TRBV30 to TRBJ1-1; no clear D gene. Germline loops: CDR1 GTSNPN, CDR2 SVGIG (reference sequence). V was trimmed by 0 bases and J by 0 bases, leaving 11 bases between them. This CDR3 is built from 15 residues. The CDR3 coding sequence is TGTGCCTGGAGTGTACGACGGGTCCTGAACACTGAAGCTTTCTTT. It translates to CAWSVRRVLNTEAFF.

The V call is TRBV5-5, the J call TRBJ1-4; D gene ambiguous. Germline V gives CDR1 SGHKS, CDR2 YYEKEE (reference sequence). V lost 0 bases to trimming and J lost 4 bases, with 10 bases between them. The CDR3 is 15 residues long. CDR3 sequence reads: CASSLVPPVNEKLFF. The CDR3 DNA follows: TGTGCCAGCAGCTTGGTTCCTCCAGTTAATGAAAAACTGTTTTTT.

The chain uses TRBV4-2 and TRBJ1-2; 7 nucleotides align to TRBD1. The CDR3 has 15 amino acids. Losses at the gene ends were 5 bases for V and 4 bases for J; bases not matched to a gene: 10. Per germline, CDR1 LGHNA and CDR2 YNFKEQ. The CDR3 protein is CASSTRTGWSYGYTF. The DNA for the CDR3 is TGTGCCAGCAGCACCCGGACAGGTTGGAGCTATGGCTACACCTTC.

The chain joins TRBV18 to TRBJ2-1; D may match TRBD1 or TRBD2 (5 bases each). Germline CDR1 reads KGHSH; CDR2 reads LQKENI. The CDR3 has 16 amino acids. Trimming pared 1 base from V and 4 bases from J, leaving 14 bases between. The DNA for the CDR3 is TGTGCCAGCTCACCACTAAGTGGGGGTTCGTACAATGAGCAGTTCTTC. It is translated as CASSPLSGGSYNEQFF.

The chain employs TRBV5-1 and TRBJ1-1; 12 bases map to TRBD1. Per the germline V gene, CDR1 is SGHRS and CDR2 is YFSETQ. The trim removed 3 bases at V and 7 bases at J, leaving 4 bases unmatched. The CDR3 spans 14 residues. The CDR3 spells CASSWDRGQFEAFF. Here the CDR3 DNA reads TGCGCCAGCAGCTGGGACAGGGGGCAGTTTGAAGCTTTCTTT.